The sequence of this T cell receptor (beta chain) was determined in a study of memory CD4+ T cells and cytomegalovirus serostatus. Study-level points and caveats: Each of fewer than 80 CMV-associated TCRbeta sequences occurred in one to five individuals.

Sequenced by immunoSEQ multiplex PCR; TCRdb stores in-frame clones only, minus some. This sample has 41,000 or so clones, with about four fifths found just once. A remark on this clone: What it recognizes is unknown.

Single viable CD3+CD4+CD8-CD45RO+ cells were sorted as the memory CD4+ T cells. Positive selection with CD4 microbeads enriched total CD4+ T cells. V lost 4 bases and J 2 bases, leaving 13 bases between the germline ends. The CDR3 totals 15 residues. CDR1 SGHVS and CDR2 FNYEAQ come from the germline V gene. The clonotype comes from an adult in good health and CMV-seronegative. The specimen was memory CD4+ T cells from blood. The V gene is TRBV7-6, the J gene TRBJ2-3, with D hard to call. The CDR3 nucleotides are TGTGCCAGCAGCTCCGTCGGTACTATCACAGATACGCAGTATTTT. It codes for CASSSVGTITDTQYF. The whole variable domain, filled in from reference TRBV7-6 and TRBJ2-3, reads GAGVSQSPRYKVTKRGQDVALRCDPISGHVSLYWYRQALGQGPEFLTYFNYEAQQDKSGLPNDRFSAERPEGSISTLTIQRTEQRDSAMYRCASSSVGTITDTQYFGPGTRLTVL.